Described below is a single T cell receptor beta chain sequence and its context. This clonotype was counted only a few times. The antigen it recognizes is unknown. It has no much larger one-base neighbor in the sample; base qualities were not kept. This record comes from a study of T-cell reconstitution after alpha-beta-depleted transplantation in children (TCRdb year 2016). About the investigation overall: T-cell immune reconstitution after TCRalphabeta/CD19-depleted allogeneic hematopoietic cell transplantation in children was quantitatively tracked in the study by means of TCR repertoire profiling.

Library prep was done by PCR. The instrument was an Illumina HiSeq 2500. TCR library preparation used molecular barcoding, with unique molecular identifiers applied to normalize quantification of the TCRbeta repertoire. The public reads were reanalyzed by TCRdb: fastp trimming at Q25, MiXCR alignment, in-frame beta chains only. Rows with a matching CDR3 protein are joined into one entry that keeps the most common DNA and genes. In this sample the table shows roughly 500,000 distinct CDR3 sequences, around 18% of which occur a single time. The top ten clones comprise approximately 3% of the sample. V drops 5 bases and J drops 8 bases, leaving 22 bases in between. Including the terminal cysteine and phenylalanine, the CDR3 comprises 16 residues. Of the read, only the CDR3 DNA is kept; its 48 bases are in frame from base 1. From the germline V gene, CDR1 is SGHTA and CDR2 is FQGNSA.

The chain joins TRBV7-2 to TRBJ2-4; a tentative D match to TRBD2 spans 5 bases. Sequencing used PBMCs from the stem cell graft donor, obtained from the stem cell graft. This clonotype was sampled from a human donor who donated a stem cell graft to a child with acute lymphoblastic leukemia. The DNA sequence is TGTGCCAGCAGCCCTCGGTGGAAGAGGGATGAAGACATTCAGTACTTC. This encodes CASSPRWKRDEDIQYF.